Detailed here is one TCR beta chain. The data were obtained in a study of blood T cell repertoires in COVID-19. Study-wide context: The study drew acute and convalescent COVID-19 samples from the United States, Italy and Spain. Sources were T cells, B-cell-depleted T cells, or PBMCs; the material itself was cDNA or gDNA.

CDR3 length: 15 residues. CDR1 and CDR2 from the germline V gene are MNHEY and SVGAGI. Trimming cost V 0 bases and J 6 bases, with 14 bases left between them. TCRdb keeps only in-frame clones here, not all; method: immunoSEQ multiplex PCR. The sample contains about 230,000 clones, over 65% of which appear only once. This sequence was found in a woman aged 65 to 85 with active or convalescent COVID-19. V and J are TRBV6-5 and TRBJ1-2; unclear D gene. The sequencing sample was made of peripheral blood. The CDR3 region has the DNA TGTGCCAGCAGTTACTCACTGTACTACGTTAATGGCTACACCTTC. Translating gives CASSYSLYYVNGYTF.